The clone carrying this TCR beta chain was counted a few times. Seattle researchers signed up patients amid active infection and tracked them longitudinally. The data belong to a study of blood T cell repertoires in COVID-19. The V gene end was trimmed by 5 bases and the J gene end by 5 bases; junction bases not matched to a gene: 11. Germline-derived CDR1 and CDR2 are MNHEY and SVGEGT. CDR3 length: 15 residues. Assay used: immunoSEQ multiplex PCR; TCRdb lists only in-frame clones, some missing. The repertoire holds about 160,000 clones, with around 84% as singletons. The source is a woman aged 55-70 years with COVID-19, enrolled during active disease. The J gene is TRBJ1-1, the V gene TRBV6-2 or TRBV6-3; 7 bases map to TRBD1. Sequenced material: peripheral blood. The CDR3 protein is CASSQKGARGTEAFF. In DNA, the CDR3 is TGTGCCAGCAGTCAAAAGGGGGCGCGAGGGACTGAAGCTTTCTTT.